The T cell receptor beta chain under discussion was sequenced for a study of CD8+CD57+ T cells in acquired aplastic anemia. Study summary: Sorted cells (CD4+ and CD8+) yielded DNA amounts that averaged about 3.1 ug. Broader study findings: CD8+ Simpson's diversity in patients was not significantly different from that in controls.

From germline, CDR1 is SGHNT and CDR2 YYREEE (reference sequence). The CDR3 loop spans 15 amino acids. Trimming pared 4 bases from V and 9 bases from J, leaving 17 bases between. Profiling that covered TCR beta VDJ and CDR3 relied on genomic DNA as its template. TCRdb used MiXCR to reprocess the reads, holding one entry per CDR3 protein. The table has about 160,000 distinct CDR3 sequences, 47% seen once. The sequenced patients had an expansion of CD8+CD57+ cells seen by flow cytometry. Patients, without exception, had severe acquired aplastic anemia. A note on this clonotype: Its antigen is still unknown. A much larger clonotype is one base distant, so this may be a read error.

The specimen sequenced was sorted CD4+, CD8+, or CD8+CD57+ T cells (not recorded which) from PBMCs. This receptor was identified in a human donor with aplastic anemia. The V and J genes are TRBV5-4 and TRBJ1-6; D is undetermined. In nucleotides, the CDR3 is TGTGCCAGCAGCACTGGAAAGGGCTTTAGTTCACCCCTCCACTTT. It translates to CASSTGKGFSSPLHF.